This T cell receptor beta chain was sequenced for a study of tumor-infiltrating lymphocytes in primary liver carcinoma. The overall study: Stage T1-T3 N0M0 and a size of about 4.2 to 11 cm characterized the tumors. Broader study findings: Blood's top-250-clone fraction was significantly lower than that of tumors (p = 0.039).

Worth noting for this clonotype: The antigen remains undetermined. Likely a read error: the CDR3 ends without its conserved phenylalanine or tryptophan.

Co-extracted RNA and DNA came from roughly 20-30 mg of unsorted bulk tissue. The study enrolled treatment-naive patients with chronic HBV infection. Synthesis of TCR beta cDNA was carried out from about 540 ng total RNA with a constant-region primer. Construction of TCR beta libraries relied on three successive nested multiplex PCR rounds employing slightly modified ARM-PCR. Primers for the first two PCR rounds were TRBV1-TRBV30 forward primers and a C-beta reverse primer (approximately 10 cycles per round). Each CDR3 protein is one row after TCRdb ran MiXCR on the multiplex PCR reads. Of about 120,000 distinct CDR3 sequences in the sample, approximately 68% are singletons; the top ten hold over 8%. The V end lost 7 bases, the J end lost 5 bases, and 14 bases lay between the germline ends. The CDR3 totals 14 residues.

The sequencing sample was made of tumor-adjacent normal liver tissue. The source of this sequence is a woman aged 55-75 years with primary liver carcinoma and hepatitis B virus infection. The rearrangement links TRBV12-3 or TRBV12-4 to TRBJ2-2, with a weak D call TRBD1 (6 bases). In DNA form, the CDR3 reads TGTGCCAGCAATTCGACAGGTCCTACCGGGGAGCTGTTTCTT. Translating it yields CASNSTGPTGELFL.